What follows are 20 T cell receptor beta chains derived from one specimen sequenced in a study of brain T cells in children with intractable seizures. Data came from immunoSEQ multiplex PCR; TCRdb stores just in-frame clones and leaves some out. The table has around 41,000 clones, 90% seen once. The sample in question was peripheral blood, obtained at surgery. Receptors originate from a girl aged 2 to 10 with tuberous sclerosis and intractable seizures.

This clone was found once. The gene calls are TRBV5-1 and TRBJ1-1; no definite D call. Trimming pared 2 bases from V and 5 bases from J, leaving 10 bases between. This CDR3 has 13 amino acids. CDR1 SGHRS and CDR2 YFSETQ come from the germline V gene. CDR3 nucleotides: TGCGCCAGCAGCTTCGGGGAGAAGACTGAAGCTTTCTTT. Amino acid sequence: CASSFGEKTEAFF.

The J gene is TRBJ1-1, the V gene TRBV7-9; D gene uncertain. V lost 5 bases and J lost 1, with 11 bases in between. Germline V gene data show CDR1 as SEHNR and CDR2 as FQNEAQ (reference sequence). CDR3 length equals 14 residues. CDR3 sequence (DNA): TGTGCCAGCAGCCCCCCCCCGGGGAACACTGAAGCTTTCTTT. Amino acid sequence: CASSPPPGNTEAFF.

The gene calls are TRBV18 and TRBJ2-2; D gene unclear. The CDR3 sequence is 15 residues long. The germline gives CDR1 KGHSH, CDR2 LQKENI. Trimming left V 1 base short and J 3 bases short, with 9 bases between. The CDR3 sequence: CASSPRESDTGELFF. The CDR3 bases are TGTGCCAGCTCACCACGAGAATCGGACACCGGGGAGCTGTTTTTT. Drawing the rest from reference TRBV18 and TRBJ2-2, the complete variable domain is NAGVMQNPRHLVRRRGQEARLRCSPMKGHSHVYWYRQLPEEGLKFMVYLQKENIIDESGMPKERFSAEFPKEGPSILRIQQVVRGDSAAYFCASSPRESDTGELFFGEGSRLTVL.

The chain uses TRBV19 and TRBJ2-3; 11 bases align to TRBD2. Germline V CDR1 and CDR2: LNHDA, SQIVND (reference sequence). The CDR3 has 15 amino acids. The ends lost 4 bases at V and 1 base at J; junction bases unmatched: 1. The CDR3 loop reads CASSKTSGGTDTQYF. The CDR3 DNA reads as TGTGCCAGTAGTAAGACTAGCGGGGGCACAGATACGCAGTATTTT.

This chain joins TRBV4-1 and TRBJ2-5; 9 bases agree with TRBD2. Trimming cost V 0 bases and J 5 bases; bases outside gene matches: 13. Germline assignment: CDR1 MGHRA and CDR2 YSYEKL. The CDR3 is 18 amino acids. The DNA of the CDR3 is TGCGCCAGCAGCCAAGATCATCCAGCGGGGGGCTTTACGGAGACCCAGTACTTC. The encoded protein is CASSQDHPAGGFTETQYF.

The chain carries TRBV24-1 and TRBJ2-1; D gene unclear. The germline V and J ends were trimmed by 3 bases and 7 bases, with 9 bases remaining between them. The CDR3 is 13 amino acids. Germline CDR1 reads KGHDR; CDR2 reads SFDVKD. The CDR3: CATSDNRVNEQFF. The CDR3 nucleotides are TGTGCCACCAGTGATAACCGAGTGAATGAGCAGTTCTTC.

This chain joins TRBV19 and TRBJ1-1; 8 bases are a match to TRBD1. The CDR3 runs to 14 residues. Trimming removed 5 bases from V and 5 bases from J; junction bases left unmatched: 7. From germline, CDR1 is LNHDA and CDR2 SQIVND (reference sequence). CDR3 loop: CASSPNRGGTEAFF. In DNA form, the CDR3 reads TGTGCCAGTAGTCCCAACAGGGGGGGAACTGAAGCTTTCTTT.

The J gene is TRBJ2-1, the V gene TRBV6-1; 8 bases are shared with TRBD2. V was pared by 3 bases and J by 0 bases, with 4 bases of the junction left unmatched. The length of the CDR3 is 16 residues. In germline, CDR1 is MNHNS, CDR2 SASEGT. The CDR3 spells CASSELGLASYNEQFF. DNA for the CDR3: TGTGCCAGCAGTGAGTTAGGACTAGCCTCCTACAATGAGCAGTTCTTC.

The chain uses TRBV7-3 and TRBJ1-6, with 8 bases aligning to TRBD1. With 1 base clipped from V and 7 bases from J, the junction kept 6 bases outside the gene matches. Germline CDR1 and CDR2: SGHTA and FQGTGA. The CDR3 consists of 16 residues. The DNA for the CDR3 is TGTGCCAGCAGCTTAAGGGCAGGGGGCGGCAATTCACCCCTCCACTTT. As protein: CASSLRAGGGNSPLHF.

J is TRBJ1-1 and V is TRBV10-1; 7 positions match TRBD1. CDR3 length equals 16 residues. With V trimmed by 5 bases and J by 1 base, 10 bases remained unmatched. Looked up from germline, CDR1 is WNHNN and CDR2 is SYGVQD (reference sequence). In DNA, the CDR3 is TGCGCCAGCAGTAAAGACAGGGCAGGCGGGAACACTGAAGCTTTCTTT. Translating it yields CASSKDRAGGNTEAFF.

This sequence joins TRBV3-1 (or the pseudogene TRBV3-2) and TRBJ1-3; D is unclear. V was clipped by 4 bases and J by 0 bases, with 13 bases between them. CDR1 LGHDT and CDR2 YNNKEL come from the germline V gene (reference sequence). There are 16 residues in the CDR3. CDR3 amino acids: CASSPLSGYSGNTIYF. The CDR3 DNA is TGTGCCAGCAGCCCACTCTCTGGATACTCTGGAAACACCATATATTTT.

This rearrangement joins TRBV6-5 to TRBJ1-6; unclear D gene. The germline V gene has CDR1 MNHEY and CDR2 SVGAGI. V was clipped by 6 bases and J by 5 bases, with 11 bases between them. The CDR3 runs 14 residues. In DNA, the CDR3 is TGTGCCAGCAGACGAGTGTTCAATAATTCACCCCTCCACTTT. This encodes CASRRVFNNSPLHF.

The CDR3 is CASSLAGTSGAQETQYF. The CDR3 region has the DNA TGTGCCAGCAGCTTAGCCGGGACTAGCGGGGCCCAAGAGACCCAGTACTTC. The rearrangement joins TRBV7-2 to TRBJ2-5, with 13 positions matching TRBD2. V was pared by 0 bases and J by 1 base, with 2 bases of the junction left unmatched. Germline lookup yields CDR1 SGHTA and CDR2 FQGNSA. The CDR3 consists of 17 residues.

As DNA, the CDR3 is TGTGCCAGTAGACCAGACAGACAGAATCAGCCCCAGCATTTT. As protein: CASRPDRQNQPQHF. This chain links TRBV19 with TRBJ1-5; D is possibly TRBD1 (5 bases). The CDR3 has 14 residues. Germline CDR1 LNHDA, CDR2 SQIVND (reference sequence). The V end was cut by 6 bases, the J end by 4 bases, with 13 bases between.

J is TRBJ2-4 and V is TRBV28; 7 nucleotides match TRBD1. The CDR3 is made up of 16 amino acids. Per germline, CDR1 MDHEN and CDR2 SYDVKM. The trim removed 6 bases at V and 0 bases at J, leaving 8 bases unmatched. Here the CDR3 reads CASRSGTAVAKNIQYF. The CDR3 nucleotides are TGTGCCAGCAGGTCAGGGACAGCCGTAGCCAAAAACATTCAGTACTTC. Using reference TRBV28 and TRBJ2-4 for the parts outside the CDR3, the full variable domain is DVKVTQSSRYLVKRTGEKVFLECVQDMDHENMFWYRQDPGLGLRLIYFSYDVKMKEKGDIPEGYSVSREKKERFSLILESASTNQTSMYLCASRSGTAVAKNIQYFGAGTRLSVL.

The DNA of the CDR3 is TGCGCCAGCAGCCAAGATTTCGGGCTCTACCCCCCTGAAGCTTTCTTT. It specifies CASSQDFGLYPPEAFF. V usage is TRBV4-1 and J usage is TRBJ1-1; no clear D gene. The CDR3 covers 16 residues. V lost 0 bases and J 6 bases, leaving 17 bases between the germline ends. Germline CDR1 and CDR2: MGHRA and YSYEKL.

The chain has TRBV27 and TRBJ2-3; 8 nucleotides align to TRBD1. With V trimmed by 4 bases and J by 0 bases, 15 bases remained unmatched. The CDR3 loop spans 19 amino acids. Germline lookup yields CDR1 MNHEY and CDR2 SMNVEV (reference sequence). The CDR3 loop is CASSYDRGQLITSTDTQYF. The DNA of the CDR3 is TGTGCCAGCAGTTACGACAGGGGTCAACTAATAACTAGCACAGATACGCAGTATTTT.

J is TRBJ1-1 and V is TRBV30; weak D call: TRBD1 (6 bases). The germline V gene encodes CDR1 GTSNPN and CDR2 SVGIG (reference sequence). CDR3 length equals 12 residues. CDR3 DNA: TGTGGGCTACAGGGTATGAACACTGAAGCTTTCTTT. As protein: CGLQGMNTEAFF.

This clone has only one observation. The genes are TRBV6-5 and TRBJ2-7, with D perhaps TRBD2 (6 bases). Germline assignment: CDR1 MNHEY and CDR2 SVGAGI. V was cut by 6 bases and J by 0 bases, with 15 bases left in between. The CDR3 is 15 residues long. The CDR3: CASSPYRGNSYEQYV. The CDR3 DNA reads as TGTGCCAGCAGCCCCTATCGGGGGAACTCCTACGAGCAGTACGTC.

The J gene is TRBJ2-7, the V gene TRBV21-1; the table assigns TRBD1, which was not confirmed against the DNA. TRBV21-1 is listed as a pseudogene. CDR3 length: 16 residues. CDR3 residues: CASSPKPQGGTYEQYF. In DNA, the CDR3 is TGTGCCAGCAGCCCTAAACCACAGGGGGGAACCTACGAGCAGTACTTC.